Shown below are 8 T cell receptor beta chains from a single sample sequenced in a study of T cell changes during pregnancy in multiple sclerosis. TCRdb's copy holds only in-frame clones and misses some; the assay was immunoSEQ multiplex PCR. Found here are 100,000 or so clones, over 85% of them singletons; the top ten hold around 1.2%. The sample consisted of peripheral blood, taken in the second trimester of pregnancy. The receptor source for this set is a female donor with multiple sclerosis, enrolled in a pregnancy study.

The V and J genes are TRBV4-2 and TRBJ1-2; 7 bases are a match to TRBD1. The ends lost 4 bases at V and 3 bases at J; junction bases unmatched: 11. CDR1 is LGHNA, CDR2 YNFKEQ, per germline. The CDR3 loop spans 16 amino acids. The CDR3, as DNA: TGTGCCAGCAGCCGGGCCGGACAGGCACTTGACTATGGCTACACCTTC. This gives the protein CASSRAGQALDYGYTF.

This clone occurred once. The J gene is TRBJ1-4, the V gene TRBV25-1; perhaps TRBD1 as D (6 bases). Deletions cut 5 bases from V and 5 bases from J, with 12 bases between. The CDR3 has 14 residues. Germline CDR1 and CDR2: MGHDK and SYGVNS. The CDR3 bases are TGTGCCAGCAGTTCACAGGGACGGAATGAAAAACTGTTTTTT. Translating gives CASSSQGRNEKLFF.

The rearrangement joins TRBV7-9 to TRBJ2-2, with TRBD2 matching over 12 bases. Germline V gene sequence: CDR1 SEHNR, CDR2 FQNEAQ (reference sequence). The CDR3 sequence is 19 residues long. J was trimmed by 0 bases and V by 5 bases; bases with no gene match: 10. This CDR3 reads CASSEKGLAGRSNTGELFF. The CDR3 region has the DNA TGTGCCAGCAGCGAAAAAGGACTAGCGGGGCGGTCGAACACCGGGGAGCTGTTTTTT.

The chain joins TRBV30 to TRBJ1-2, with TRBD1 matching over 9 bases. V trimming: 4 bases; J trimming: 2 bases; junction bases outside the gene matches: 8. CDR1 is GTSNPN and CDR2 is SVGIG in the germline V gene (reference sequence). The CDR3 sequence is 15 residues long. CDR3 nucleotide sequence: TGTGCCTGGATCCGAACAGGGGGCCTCAACTATGGCTACACCTTC. Its protein is CAWIRTGGLNYGYTF.

The V and J genes are TRBV28 and TRBJ2-1; 9 nucleotides align to TRBD2. Germline CDR1 and CDR2: MDHEN and SYDVKM. Germline trimming cut 3 bases from V and 10 bases from J; bases unmatched to any gene: 4. There are 13 residues in the CDR3. CDR3 sequence reads: CASSLTSGMEQFF. The CDR3 DNA sequence: TGTGCCAGCAGTTTGACTAGCGGTATGGAGCAGTTCTTC.

The rearrangement joins TRBV9 to TRBJ1-2; D not certain. Germline CDR1 SGDLS, CDR2 YYNGEE. Trimming cost V 4 bases and J 0 bases, with 13 bases left between them. The CDR3 extends over 15 amino acids. CDR3 loop: CASSPGLGPNYGYTF. As DNA, the CDR3 is TGTGCCAGCAGCCCAGGTCTGGGTCCTAACTATGGCTACACCTTC.

This chain links TRBV7-9 with TRBJ1-1; 10 nucleotides align to TRBD1. Germline-derived CDR1 and CDR2 are SEHNR and FQNEAQ (reference sequence). The ends lost 5 bases at V and 5 bases at J; junction bases unmatched: 11. The CDR3 is 16 residues long. Written as DNA, the CDR3 is TGTGCCAGCAGCCAGGGACAGGGGAGGGGAAAAACTGAAGCTTTCTTT. As protein: CASSQGQGRGKTEAFF.

V and J are TRBV9 and TRBJ1-5; 7 bases map to TRBD1. Germline CDR1 and CDR2: SGDLS and YYNGEE. V trimming: 2 bases; J trimming: 2 bases; junction bases outside the gene matches: 4. This CDR3 comprises 15 residues. CDR3 sequence (DNA): TGTGCCAGCAGCGTGGGGGACAGCGGCAATCAGCCCCAGCATTTT. This gives the protein CASSVGDSGNQPQHF.